The source of this T cell receptor (beta chain) is a study of OX40 agonist ivuxolimab in advanced cancers. Study in general: Patients in dose escalation had liver, melanoma, kidney or head and neck cancers. Two cutaneous melanoma patients and one hepatocellular carcinoma patient, three in all, had partial responses.

Notes on the study in general: Averaged across samples, CD8+ T cells carried more expanded clones than CD4+ did.

Comment on this clone: Its cognate antigen is unknown.

This CDR3 is built from 12 residues. Trimming shortened V by 2 bases and J by 5 bases, and 7 bases separated the two germline ends. Germline V CDR1 and CDR2: SGHRS, YFSETQ. Profiling relied on immunoSEQ multiplex PCR, and the TCRdb table lists in-frame clones only, not all of them. The sample includes approximately 74,000 clones, approximately 85% seen only once; the top ten take around 2.1%. No patient had autoimmune disease or received systemic immunosuppression. The TCR sequence derives from an adult with an advanced solid tumor such as melanoma, head and neck, liver or kidney cancer. V gene TRBV5-1 combines with J gene TRBJ1-1, with unresolved D. The sequencing used CD4+ or CD8+ T cells sorted from blood, collected in a trial of the OX40 agonist ivuxolimab. DNA of the CDR3: TGCGCCAGCAGCTTCGGGCAGACTGAAGCTTTCTTT. It encodes CASSFGQTEAFF.